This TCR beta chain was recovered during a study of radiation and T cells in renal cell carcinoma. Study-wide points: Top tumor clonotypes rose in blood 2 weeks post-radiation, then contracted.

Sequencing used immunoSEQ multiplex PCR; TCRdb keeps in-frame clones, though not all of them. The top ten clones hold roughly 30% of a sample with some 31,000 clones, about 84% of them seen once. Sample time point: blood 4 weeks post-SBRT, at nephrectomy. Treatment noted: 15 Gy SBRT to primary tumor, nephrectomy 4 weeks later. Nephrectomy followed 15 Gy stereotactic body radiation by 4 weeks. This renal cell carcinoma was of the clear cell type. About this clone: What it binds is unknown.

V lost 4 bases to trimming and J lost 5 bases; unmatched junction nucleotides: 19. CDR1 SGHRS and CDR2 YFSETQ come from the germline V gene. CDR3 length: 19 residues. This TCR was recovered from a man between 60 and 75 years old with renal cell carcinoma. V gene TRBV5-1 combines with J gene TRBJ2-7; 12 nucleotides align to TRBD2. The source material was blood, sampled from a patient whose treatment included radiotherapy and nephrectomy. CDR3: CASSAGQFPASGRGNEQYF. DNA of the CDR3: TGCGCCAGCAGCGCCGGACAGTTCCCGGCTAGCGGGAGGGGTAACGAGCAGTACTTC.